Reported below is one T cell receptor beta chain. The data derive from a study of blood T cells in healthy people across ages. For the second PCR, which ran for roughly 7 to 11 cycles, a sample-barcoded 5' primer and a J-beta primer mix were used. TCRdb reanalysed the 5' RACE reads using MiXCR and keeps one entry per CDR3 protein. The data hold about 1.8 million distinct CDR3 sequences, with around half observed a single time. The CDR3 sequence is 15 residues long. CDR1 MDHEN and CDR2 SYDVKM come from the germline V gene. V dropped 3 bases and J dropped 1 base, with 10 bases sitting between them. The source is a woman aged 40 to 50 in good health. Material: blood. The chain couples TRBV28 to TRBJ1-3; D is perhaps TRBD1 (6 bases). As DNA, the CDR3 is TGTGCCAGCAGTTTCCGAGGGGGGTCTGGAAACACCATATATTTT. Residues: CASSFRGGSGNTIYF.